Following are 22 T cell receptor beta chains from one sample sequenced in a study of OX40 agonist ivuxolimab in advanced cancers. The repertoire was sequenced with immunoSEQ multiplex PCR; TCRdb's copy has only in-frame clones and lacks some. Here the sample spans about 61,000 clones, 80% to 95% being singletons. The sequencing here drew on CD4+ or CD8+ T cells sorted from blood, taken in a trial of the OX40 agonist ivuxolimab. These receptors all come from an adult with an advanced solid tumor such as melanoma, head and neck, liver or kidney cancer.

J is TRBJ2-7 and V is TRBV10-3, with a tentative D call TRBD1 (5 bases). The germline V gene has CDR1 ENHRY and CDR2 SYGVKD. There are 15 residues in the CDR3. The germline V and J ends were trimmed by 0 bases and 3 bases, with 12 bases remaining between them. CDR3 sequence reads: CAISESIGARYEQYV. CDR3 in DNA: TGTGCCATCAGTGAGTCGATAGGGGCGCGCTACGAGCAGTACGTC.

This sequence joins TRBV4-3 and TRBJ2-1; D is undetermined. The V end was cut by 4 bases, the J end by 0 bases, with 10 bases between. CDR1 is LGHNA, CDR2 YSLEER, per germline. The CDR3 loop spans 15 amino acids. The CDR3 reads CASSPSYHSYNEQFF. DNA for the CDR3: TGCGCCAGCAGCCCTTCTTACCACTCCTACAATGAGCAGTTCTTC.

The V gene is TRBV6-1, the J gene TRBJ1-5; no reliable D call. Germline V CDR1 and CDR2: MNHNS, SASEGT. V shed 3 bases and J shed 0 bases, with 6 bases lying between them. This CDR3 is built from 14 residues. This CDR3 is CASSETGSNQPQHF. The CDR3 DNA follows: TGTGCCAGCAGTGAGACGGGTAGCAATCAGCCCCAGCATTTT.

The rearrangement uses TRBV7-9 and TRBJ2-7; TRBD2 agrees at 12 bases. The trim removed 7 bases at V and 6 bases at J, leaving 10 bases unmatched. The V gene's germline CDR1 is SEHNR and CDR2 FQNEAQ (reference sequence). The CDR3 loop spans 15 amino acids. The CDR3 nucleotides read TGTGCCAGCACTTATCTAGCGGGGGGGCCTAGCGAGCAGTACTTC. This translates into CASTYLAGGPSEQYF.

This clone has just one count. This sequence joins TRBV18 and TRBJ1-5, with no clear D. CDR1 KGHSH and CDR2 LQKENI come from the germline V gene. The CDR3 loop spans 13 amino acids. V was clipped by 2 bases and J by 4 bases, with 6 bases between them. The CDR3 spells CASSPTENQPQHF. CDR3 coding DNA: TGTGCCAGCTCACCAACAGAGAATCAGCCCCAGCATTTT.

The chain combines TRBV11-2 with TRBJ1-1; 9 bases are shared with TRBD1. Per germline, CDR1 SGHAT and CDR2 FQNNGV. This CDR3 has 16 residues. After removal of 1 base from V and 6 bases from J, the junction contained 9 bases not matched to a gene. This chain's CDR3 is CASSLGPGTGWAEAFF. CDR3 DNA: TGTGCCAGCAGCTTAGGCCCCGGGACAGGGTGGGCTGAAGCTTTCTTT.

This rearrangement joins TRBV14 to TRBJ2-1; the D gene is possibly TRBD2 (6 bases). The CDR3 extends over 16 amino acids. Germline values: CDR1 SGHDN, CDR2 FVKESK. Trimming shortened V by 3 bases and J by 2 bases, and 14 bases separated the two germline ends. The chain's CDR3 is CASSQGGGGTYNEQFF. CDR3 nucleotides: TGTGCCAGCAGCCAGGGAGGCGGCGGGACCTACAATGAGCAGTTCTTC.

This sequence joins TRBV28 and TRBJ2-5; no clear D gene. The V and J ends lost 4 bases and 1 base respectively, with 4 bases between them. CDR3 size: 12 residues. From germline, CDR1 is MDHEN and CDR2 SYDVKM. The CDR3 DNA sequence: TGTGCCAGCAGTTACCTCCAAGAGACCCAGTACTTC. Translated, it gives CASSYLQETQYF. The whole variable domain, filled in from reference TRBV28 and TRBJ2-5, reads DVKVTQSSRYLVKRTGEKVFLECVQDMDHENMFWYRQDPGLGLRLIYFSYDVKMKEKGDIPEGYSVSREKKERFSLILESASTNQTSMYLCASSYLQETQYFGPGTRLLVL.

The CDR3 loop is CASSEFGGDYGYTF. DNA of the CDR3: TGTGCCAGCAGTGAATTTGGGGGGGACTATGGCTACACCTTC. The chain carries TRBV6-1 and TRBJ1-2; D perhaps matches TRBD1 (5 bases). V lost 2 bases and J lost 3, with 10 bases in between. CDR1 and CDR2 (germline): MNHNS, SASEGT. This CDR3 has 14 amino acids.

V gene TRBV6-8 combines with J gene TRBJ2-1, with TRBD2 identical over 9 bases. Trimming took 6 bases from V and 2 from J; bases not matched to a gene: 2. This CDR3 comprises 14 residues. CDR1 and CDR2 (germline): MNHGY, SAAAGT. The CDR3 nucleotides read TGTGCCAGCAGAGTAGCGGGAGCCTACAATGAGCAGTTCTTC. Protein: CASRVAGAYNEQFF.

This clone was recorded once. The chain uses TRBV11-3 and TRBJ2-1; D gene unclear. The CDR3 is 16 residues long. Trimming removed 5 bases at V and 3 bases at J, with 17 bases between. Germline assignment: CDR1 SGHNT and CDR2 YENEEA. The chain's CDR3 is CASSAMGGGFYNEQFF. CDR3 sequence (DNA): TGTGCCAGCAGCGCGATGGGTGGCGGTTTCTACAATGAGCAGTTCTTC.

This chain uses TRBV19 with TRBJ2-1; D possibly uses TRBD1 or TRBD2 (6 bases each). Trimming took 3 bases from V and 9 from J, leaving 18 bases between them. The CDR3 runs to 15 residues. In germline, CDR1 is LNHDA, CDR2 SQIVND (reference sequence). CDR3 residues: CASSIVYPGGSEQFF. The CDR3, as DNA: TGTGCCAGTAGTATCGTGTACCCCGGGGGCAGTGAGCAGTTCTTC.

This clone appeared a single time. The V gene is TRBV12-5, the J gene TRBJ2-3; D unclear. V shed 1 base and J shed 4 bases, with 6 bases lying between them. Germline lookup yields CDR1 LGHNT and CDR2 FRNRAP. CDR3 length: 13 amino acids. In nucleotides, the CDR3 is TGTGCTAGTGGTTTGGAAAGGGCAGATACGCAGTATTTT. Its translation: CASGLERADTQYF.

The rearrangement joins TRBV6-5 to TRBJ2-1; 9 bases agree with TRBD2. There are 14 residues in the CDR3. The J segment lost 10 bases and the V segment lost 4 bases, leaving 8 bases of the junction unmatched. Germline loops: CDR1 MNHEY, CDR2 SVGAGI. The chain's CDR3 is CASSFQRGVGEQFF. The CDR3, as DNA: TGTGCCAGCAGTTTCCAGCGGGGGGTGGGAGAGCAGTTCTTC.

This clone was observed once. V usage is TRBV19 and J usage is TRBJ1-1; D remains ambiguous. The CDR3 runs to 14 residues. With 3 bases removed from V and 4 bases from J, the gap between germline ends came to 12 bases. Germline V CDR1 and CDR2: LNHDA, SQIVND (reference sequence). CDR3 region: CASSIMSGSTEAFF. The CDR3 coding sequence is TGTGCCAGTAGTATTATGTCAGGTTCCACTGAAGCTTTCTTT.

This clone appeared once. V usage is TRBV28 and J usage is TRBJ1-6; D gene uncertain. The germline V gene has CDR1 MDHEN and CDR2 SYDVKM. V was cut by 2 bases and J by 1 base, with 6 bases left in between. The CDR3 is made up of 15 amino acids. CDR3 sequence: CASSLEASYNSPLHF. The CDR3 DNA reads as TGTGCCAGCAGTTTAGAGGCGTCCTATAATTCACCCCTCCACTTT.

The chain joins TRBV6-5 to TRBJ2-7, with D uncertain. CDR1 and CDR2 (germline): MNHEY, SVGAGI. The CDR3 spans 12 residues. The germline V and J ends were trimmed by 6 bases and 0 bases, with 6 bases remaining between them. CDR3: CASRSSSYEQYF. The CDR3 DNA sequence: TGTGCCAGCAGGTCTAGCTCCTACGAGCAGTACTTC.

The chain employs TRBV4-2 and TRBJ1-5, with unresolved D. CDR3 length equals 14 residues. Trimming removed 0 bases from V and 0 bases from J, with 3 bases in between. Germline V lookup: CDR1 LGHNA, CDR2 YNFKEQ. DNA of the CDR3: TGTGCCAGCAGCCAAGACAGTAGCAATCAGCCCCAGCATTTT. It codes for CASSQDSSNQPQHF.

This chain links TRBV30 with TRBJ1-1, with TRBD1 matching over 7 bases. This CDR3 spans 13 amino acids. CDR1 and CDR2 (germline): GTSNPN, SVGIG (reference sequence). The J segment lost 3 bases and the V segment lost 5 bases, leaving 6 bases of the junction unmatched. The CDR3 DNA sequence: TGTGCCTGGGGAACAGGGGATCACACTGAAGCTTTCTTT. Protein product: CAWGTGDHTEAFF. The variable domain in full, completed from reference TRBV30 and TRBJ1-1, reads SQTIHQWPATLVQPVGSPLSLECTVEGTSNPNLYWYRQAAGRGLQLLFYSVGIGQISSEVPQNLSASRPQDRQFILSSKKLLLSDSGFYLCAWGTGDHTEAFFGQGTRLTVV.

The V call is TRBV20-1, the J call TRBJ1-1; D remains unclear. Trimming shortened V by 1 base and J by 5 bases, and 5 bases separated the two germline ends. Germline assignment: CDR1 DFQATT and CDR2 SNEGSKA (reference sequence). The CDR3 has 11 amino acids. The CDR3, as DNA: TGCAGTGCTAGAGCATGGACTGAAGCTTTCTTT. Residues: CSARAWTEAFF.

The chain has TRBV9 and TRBJ2-6; 9 bases agree with TRBD2. Germline trimming cut 3 bases from V and 2 bases from J; bases unmatched to any gene: 9. CDR3 size: 18 residues. Per the germline V gene, CDR1 is SGDLS and CDR2 is YYNGEE. This CDR3 reads CASSGGRAEWTGANVLTF. As DNA, the CDR3 is TGTGCCAGCAGCGGCGGGAGGGCCGAGTGGACTGGGGCCAACGTCCTGACTTTC.

CDR3 nucleotide sequence: TGTGCCAGCAGCCCGCTACAGGTCCCCCCCTACGAGCAGTACTTC. Its translation: CASSPLQVPPYEQYF. This chain uses TRBV28 with TRBJ2-7, with D maybe TRBD1 (5 bases). V lost 6 bases, J lost 2 bases, and 17 bases lay in between. CDR1 and CDR2 from the germline V gene are MDHEN and SYDVKM. This CDR3 region has 15 residues.